These 2 T cell receptor beta chains share one sample of origin, sequenced in a study of cytomegalovirus exposure and HLA in healthy donors. 60 Vbeta and 13 Jbeta primers were used in PCR. This table comes from immunoSEQ multiplex PCR, and its TCRdb copy is limited to in-frame clones, with some not included. This table has some 130,000 clones, 60% to 75% appearing once. Material for sequencing was PBMCs. The receptor source for this set is a human donor in good health.

This clone was seen only a few times. The rearrangement links TRBV25-1 to TRBJ2-2, with D possibly TRBD1 on 5 matching bases. The ends were cut back, 3 bases at V and 0 bases at J, with 17 bases in the middle. The V gene's germline CDR1 is MGHDK and CDR2 SYGVNS. The CDR3 consists of 18 residues. The CDR3 DNA follows: TGTGCCAGCAGTGATTTAGTCGGCAGGGCATCGAACACCGGGGAGCTGTTTTTT. Encoded protein: CASSDLVGRASNTGELFF.

The chain links TRBV27 to TRBJ2-1, with TRBD2 matching over 7 bases. The CDR3 spans 16 residues. Trimming took 3 bases from V and 0 from J; bases not matched to a gene: 5. Germline V gives CDR1 MNHEY, CDR2 SMNVEV (reference sequence). Here the CDR3 reads CASSFNRLASYNEQFF. In DNA, the CDR3 is TGTGCCAGCAGTTTCAATCGACTAGCCTCCTACAATGAGCAGTTCTTC.